These T cell receptor beta chains were read from a single sample in a study of blood T cell repertoires in COVID-19. Assay: immunoSEQ multiplex PCR; the TCRdb copy retains only in-frame clones and omits some. The table lists roughly 120,000 clones, around 86% of them singletons. Sequenced input: peripheral blood. Receptors originate from a human donor in a cohort sampled during active COVID-19. CDR3s include the opening cysteine and the closing phenylalanine or tryptophan. The order of the fields is J gene, clone size, D gene, V gene, CDR3 DNA, CDR3 protein. D genes are given only for firm matches. Rows give clone size only sometimes, using once, few, many, or a class for an expanded clone.

J: TRBJ2-1; size: NA; D: TRBD1; V: TRBV11-3; DNA: TGTGCCAGCAGCCCACGACAGGGTTCGGGTGAGCAGTTCTTC; CDR3: CASSPRQGSGEQFF
J: TRBJ1-1; size: NA; D: NA; V: TRBV12-5; DNA: TGTGCTAGTGGTTTGCCCCTGTCTGAAGCTTTCTTT; CDR3: CASGLPLSEAFF
J: TRBJ1-1; size: NA; D: NA; V: TRBV11-3; DNA: TGTGCCAGCAGCTTAGGATCAGGGGAAGCTTTCTTT; CDR3: CASSLGSGEAFF
J: TRBJ2-7; size: NA; D: TRBD2; V: TRBV11-2; DNA: TGTGCCAGCAGTCGGGCGGGAGCCCGCTACTACGAGCAGTACTTC; CDR3: CASSRAGARYYEQYF
J: TRBJ1-6; size: NA; D: NA; V: TRBV9; DNA: TGTGCCAGCAGCGTATCCCGGGGTGATTCACCCCTCCACTTT; CDR3: CASSVSRGDSPLHF
J: TRBJ1-2; size: few; D: NA; V: TRBV6-6; DNA: TGTGCCAGCAGTTACGTCAGGACTAACTATGGCTACACCTTC; CDR3: CASSYVRTNYGYTF
J: TRBJ1-1; size: NA; D: NA; V: TRBV19; DNA: TGTGCCAGTCGCTCGGGGGAAGCAAAAGCTTTCTTT; CDR3: CASRSGEAKAFF
J: TRBJ1-1; size: NA; D: TRBD1; V: TRBV28; DNA: TGTGCCAGCAGTGGGGACAGGCCCGAGTTT; CDR3: CASSGDRPEF
J: TRBJ2-3; size: NA; D: NA; V: TRBV7-3; DNA: TGTGCCAGCAGCTTAGGGAGCGGGCGAAGCACAGATACGCAGTATTTT; CDR3: CASSLGSGRSTDTQYF
J: TRBJ1-3; size: NA; D: TRBD1; V: TRBV19; DNA: TGTGCCAGTACACAGGGGAAAGCTGGAAACACCATATATTTT; CDR3: CASTQGKAGNTIYF
J: TRBJ2-1; size: NA; D: TRBD2; V: TRBV11-2; DNA: TGTGCCAGCAGCAGTCTTCGTAGCGGGCCGAGCTCCTACAATGAGCAGTTCTTC; CDR3: CASSSLRSGPSSYNEQFF
J: TRBJ1-1; size: NA; D: NA; V: TRBV7-2; DNA: TGTGCCAGCAGCTTGAGGATGAACACTGAAGCTTTCTTT; CDR3: CASSLRMNTEAFF
J: TRBJ2-3; size: NA; D: NA; V: TRBV10-3; DNA: TGTGCCATCAGCGAAGGACTCACCACAGATACGCAGTATTTT; CDR3: CAISEGLTTDTQYF
J: TRBJ1-5; size: NA; D: TRBD1; V: TRBV30; DNA: TGTGCCTGGAGCCTCGGGACAGGGGATCAGCCCCAGCATTTT; CDR3: CAWSLGTGDQPQHF
J: TRBJ2-7; size: NA; D: NA; V: TRBV30; DNA: TGTGCCTGCAATAGAGGTTCCTACGAGCAGTACTTC; CDR3: CACNRGSYEQYF
J: TRBJ2-4; size: NA; D: NA; V: TRBV5-4; DNA: TGTGCCAGCAGCTTTGGTGGGGGGTATCTAGCCAAAAACATTCAGTACTTC; CDR3: CASSFGGGYLAKNIQYF
J: TRBJ1-2; size: few; D: TRBD1; V: TRBV6-5; DNA: TGTGCCAGCAGCCCACAGGGGGCAAAGGGCTACACCTTC; CDR3: CASSPQGAKGYTF
J: TRBJ2-3; size: NA; D: TRBD2; V: TRBV7-2; DNA: TGTGCCAGCAGCCAGGGACTAGCGGGAGGCACGCAGTATTTT; CDR3: CASSQGLAGGTQYF
J: TRBJ2-3; size: NA; D: NA; V: TRBV12-3/TRBV12-4; DNA: NA; CDR3: CASSSSGDTQYF
J: TRBJ2-3; size: NA; D: TRBD2; V: TRBV2; DNA: TGTGCCAGCACCGCGGGAGAGCCCACAGATACGCAGTATTTT; CDR3: CASTAGEPTDTQYF
J: TRBJ2-3; size: NA; D: TRBD2; V: TRBV7-3; DNA: TGTGCCAGCAGCTTAGCCGGGAGGGCCGGGGCAGATACGCAGTATTTT; CDR3: CASSLAGRAGADTQYF
J: TRBJ1-1; size: few; D: NA; V: TRBV12-3/TRBV12-4; DNA: TGTGCCAGCAGCCCCTCGGACACTGAAGCTTTCTTT; CDR3: CASSPSDTEAFF
J: TRBJ2-3; size: NA; D: TRBD2; V: TRBV2; DNA: TGTGCCAGCACAGGGACTAGCGGGAGGTCGGGGACAGATACGCAGTATTTT; CDR3: CASTGTSGRSGTDTQYF
J: TRBJ2-5; size: NA; D: TRBD2; V: TRBV19; DNA: TGTGCCACTGAGCGGGAGGCCCAAGAGACCCAGTACTTC; CDR3: CATEREAQETQYF
J: TRBJ1-2; size: NA; D: TRBD1; V: TRBV28; DNA: TGTGCCAGCAGCTCCAACGGACAGGGTTACTACACCTTC; CDR3: CASSSNGQGYYTF
J: TRBJ2-1; size: NA; D: TRBD2; V: TRBV24-1; DNA: TGTGCCACCAGTGACCCTAGCGGCTCCTACAATGAGCAGTTCTTC; CDR3: CATSDPSGSYNEQFF
J: TRBJ1-1; size: NA; D: NA; V: TRBV5-8; DNA: TGTGCCAGCAGCTTGGTACTCGGGGGCACTGAAGCTTTCTTT; CDR3: CASSLVLGGTEAFF
J: TRBJ2-1; size: once; D: TRBD2; V: TRBV10-1; DNA: TGCGCCAGCAGTGAGATGGGACTAGCGGGAGGCGATGAGCAGTTCTTC; CDR3: CASSEMGLAGGDEQFF
J: TRBJ2-3; size: NA; D: TRBD2; V: TRBV6-2/TRBV6-3; DNA: TGTGCCAGCAGTTATCGCGGGAGTGAGGAAGATACGCAGTATTTT; CDR3: CASSYRGSEEDTQYF
J: TRBJ2-6; size: NA; D: NA; V: TRBV19; DNA: TGTGCCAGTAAGACAAGCTCTGGGGCCAACGTCCTGACTTTC; CDR3: CASKTSSGANVLTF
J: TRBJ1-2; size: NA; D: NA; V: TRBV19; DNA: TGTGCCAGTAGTATCGCCAGGATCTATGGCTACACCTTC; CDR3: CASSIARIYGYTF
J: TRBJ2-6; size: NA; D: NA; V: TRBV5-5; DNA: TGTGCCAGCAGCCTCGATGACAGGCGTTACTCTGGGGCCAACGTCCTGACTTTC; CDR3: CASSLDDRRYSGANVLTF
J: TRBJ2-7; size: NA; D: TRBD1; V: TRBV28; DNA: TGTGCCAGCAGTTTGGCGCAGGGGGCCCTCGAGCAGTACTTC; CDR3: CASSLAQGALEQYF
J: TRBJ2-2; size: NA; D: TRBD2; V: TRBV5-1; DNA: TGCGCCAGCAGCTTTACTAGCGGAGATTCCGGGGAGCTGTTTTTT; CDR3: CASSFTSGDSGELFF
J: TRBJ2-7; size: NA; D: NA; V: TRBV14; DNA: TGTGCCAGCAGCCCGAAATACAACTCCTACGAGCAGTACTTC; CDR3: CASSPKYNSYEQYF
J: TRBJ1-2; size: few; D: TRBD1; V: TRBV9; DNA: TGTGCCAGCAGCGCTCACAGGGGGCGGAGGAGTGGCTACACCTTC; CDR3: CASSAHRGRRSGYTF
J: TRBJ1-1; size: NA; D: NA; V: TRBV12-5; DNA: TGTGCTAGTGGTTTGGGGACAGAATCGTCCTTCTTT; CDR3: CASGLGTESSFF
J: TRBJ2-2; size: NA; D: TRBD2; V: TRBV7-9; DNA: TGTGCCAGCAGCCCCTGGACTAGCGGGGCCACCGGGGAGCTGTTTTTT; CDR3: CASSPWTSGATGELFF
J: TRBJ2-5; size: NA; D: TRBD2; V: TRBV7-8; DNA: TGTGCCAGCAGCTTAGTGTTAGCGGGAGAGGAGACCCAGTACTTC; CDR3: CASSLVLAGEETQYF
J: TRBJ2-3; size: NA; D: NA; V: TRBV7-9; DNA: TGTGCCAGCAGTCTTAGCCGTTCTAATACGCAGTATTTT; CDR3: CASSLSRSNTQYF
J: TRBJ2-5; size: NA; D: TRBD1; V: TRBV6-2/TRBV6-3; DNA: TGTGCCAGCAGTAACTACTCCGGGACAGCTAAAGAGACCCAGTACTTC; CDR3: CASSNYSGTAKETQYF
J: TRBJ2-3; size: few; D: TRBD2; V: TRBV5-4; DNA: TGTGCCAGCAGCTTAGCGGGGACCCCAGATACGCAGTATTTT; CDR3: CASSLAGTPDTQYF
J: TRBJ1-4; size: few; D: TRBD1; V: TRBV30; DNA: TGTGCCTGGAGTCTGGTGGGACAGACAACTAATGAAAAACTGTTTTTT; CDR3: CAWSLVGQTTNEKLFF
J: TRBJ1-5; size: NA; D: TRBD1; V: TRBV2; DNA: TGTGCCAGCAGGGACACCGGGACAGGGAGGGAGCCCCAGCATTTT; CDR3: CASRDTGTGREPQHF
J: TRBJ2-7; size: NA; D: NA; V: TRBV1; DNA: TGCACCAGCAGCCAACCAGGACTAGCGGCTAAAGGGGTGCAGTACTTC; CDR3: CTSSQPGLAAKGVQYF
J: TRBJ1-2; size: once; D: NA; V: TRBV30; DNA: TGTGCCTGCATTTGGGGGGACGGGTTTAACTATGGCTACACCTTC; CDR3: CACIWGDGFNYGYTF
J: TRBJ1-2; size: few; D: NA; V: TRBV9; DNA: TGTGCCAGCAGCGTAGTCTCAGGGCAGGGCTACACCTTC; CDR3: CASSVVSGQGYTF
J: TRBJ2-7; size: NA; D: NA; V: TRBV19; DNA: TGTGCCAGTAGTATCGGGACATCCTACGAGCAGTACTTC; CDR3: CASSIGTSYEQYF
J: TRBJ1-6; size: NA; D: NA; V: TRBV28; DNA: TGTGCCAGCAGGGGGCCCTCGAAGGCCCTCCACTTT; CDR3: CASRGPSKALHF